These T cell receptor beta chains were read from a single sample in a study of CD8 T cells in ankylosing spondylitis. Using its own MiXCR run on the 5' RACE reads, TCRdb lists one record per CDR3 protein. The sample lists approximately 540,000 distinct CDR3 sequences; 9.5% to 15% were seen once. The sequencing sample was made of blood, either unsorted or a sorted T cell fraction (not recorded which). The receptors here all came from a male donor with ankylosing spondylitis. Both conserved end residues are part of each CDR3. The order of the fields is clone size, J gene, D gene, V gene, CDR3 protein, CDR3 DNA. The D gene is left open where the match is weak. Rows may omit the clone size; those that give it use once, few, many or a size class.

size: .
J: TRBJ2-1
D: .
V: TRBV5-1
CDR3: CASTRGSSWLDEQFF
DNA: TGCGCCAGCACCCGCGGTTCTAGTTGGCTGGATGAGCAGTTCTTC

size: many
J: TRBJ2-5
D: .
V: TRBV10-3
CDR3: CAISDRANQETQYF
DNA: TGTGCCATCAGTGACAGGGCAAACCAAGAGACCCAGTACTTC

size: few
J: TRBJ2-1
D: TRBD2
V: TRBV24-1
CDR3: CATSDPGTSGRGEQFF
DNA: TGTGCCACCAGTGATCCCGGGACTAGCGGGAGGGGTGAGCAGTTCTTC

size: many
J: TRBJ2-1
D: TRBD2
V: TRBV29-1
CDR3: CSVEAGESYNEQFF
DNA: TGCAGCGTTGAGGCGGGAGAATCCTACAATGAGCAGTTCTTC

size: .
J: TRBJ2-6
D: .
V: TRBV29-1
CDR3: CSAFSGANVLTF
DNA: TGCAGCGCCTTCTCTGGGGCCAACGTCCTGACTTTC

size: few
J: TRBJ1-6
D: .
V: TRBV14
CDR3: CASSQVQSYNSPLHF
DNA: TGTGCCAGCAGCCAAGTCCAGAGTTATAATTCACCCCTCCACTTT

size: few
J: TRBJ1-5
D: .
V: TRBV3-1
CDR3: CASDNRGSNQPQHF
DNA: TGTGCCAGCGATAACAGAGGGAGCAATCAGCCCCAGCATTTT

size: few
J: TRBJ1-3
D: .
V: TRBV27
CDR3: CASSFGPASGNTIYF
DNA: TGTGCCAGCAGTTTTGGACCGGCCTCTGGAAACACCATATATTTT

size: .
J: TRBJ2-7
D: .
V: TRBV4-1
CDR3: CASSPRRGGNEQYF
DNA: TGCGCCAGCAGCCCCCGCAGGGGAGGGAACGAGCAGTACTTC

size: few
J: TRBJ1-5
D: .
V: TRBV20-1
CDR3: CSASSGGNQPQHF
DNA: TGCAGTGCTAGCTCAGGGGGCAATCAGCCCCAGCATTTT

size: once
J: TRBJ1-2
D: .
V: TRBV30
CDR3: CAWSRGPLGYTF
DNA: TGTGCCTGGAGTAGAGGGCCGCTGGGCTACACCTTC

size: few
J: TRBJ2-5
D: .
V: TRBV7-6
CDR3: CASSWGLRKGTQYF
DNA: TGTGCCAGCAGCTGGGGACTCCGAAAGGGGACCCAGTACTTC

size: .
J: TRBJ2-1
D: .
V: TRBV24-1
CDR3: CATSDADGISYNEQFF
DNA: TGTGCCACCAGTGATGCGGACGGGATTTCCTACAATGAGCAGTTCTTC

size: .
J: TRBJ1-1
D: TRBD1
V: TRBV5-1
CDR3: CASSNVGQGARNTEAFF
DNA: TGCGCCAGCAGCAACGTCGGGCAGGGGGCCCGGAACACTGAAGCTTTCTTT

size: .
J: TRBJ2-1
D: TRBD1
V: TRBV16
CDR3: CASSQPNRDRVYNEQFF
DNA: TGTGCCAGCAGCCAACCCAACCGGGACAGGGTCTACAATGAGCAGTTCTTC

size: many
J: TRBJ2-1
D: .
V: TRBV6-2/TRBV6-3
CDR3: CAVQGTARTSSNGNEQFF
DNA: TGTGCGGTTCAAGGGACAGCTAGGACTAGCTCCAATGGTAATGAGCAGTTCTTC

size: .
J: TRBJ2-1
D: TRBD2
V: TRBV24-1
CDR3: CATSVPSGMGDEQFF
DNA: TGTGCCACCAGTGTACCTAGCGGGATGGGCGATGAGCAGTTCTTC

size: .
J: TRBJ2-5
D: .
V: TRBV4-2
CDR3: CASSRSRTQETQYF
DNA: TGTGCCAGCAGCAGGTCACGGACCCAAGAGACCCAGTACTTC

size: .
J: TRBJ1-1
D: .
V: TRBV5-1
CDR3: CASSSQARDTEAFF
DNA: TGCGCCAGCAGCTCACAGGCCCGCGACACTGAAGCTTTCTTT

size: .
J: TRBJ2-7
D: .
V: TRBV7-2
CDR3: CASSSPQGGLEQYF
DNA: TGTGCCAGCAGCTCCCCCCAGGGCGGTCTGGAGCAGTACTTC

size: many
J: TRBJ2-7
D: .
V: TRBV12-3/TRBV12-4
CDR3: CASSLARYYEQYF
DNA: TGTGCCAGCAGTTTAGCGCGCTACTACGAGCAGTACTTC

size: .
J: TRBJ2-1
D: .
V: TRBV29-1
CDR3: CSVEDGPLRGRYNEQFF
DNA: TGCAGCGTTGAAGACGGCCCGCTCAGGGGTCGCTACAATGAGCAGTTCTTC

size: few
J: TRBJ2-2
D: .
V: TRBV5-1
CDR3: CASSWTDNTGELFF
DNA: TGCGCCAGCAGCTGGACAGATAACACCGGGGAGCTGTTTTTT

size: .
J: TRBJ1-6
D: .
V: TRBV5-4
CDR3: CASSLGDSLSPLHF
DNA: TGTGCCAGCAGCTTGGGGGACTCATTATCACCCCTCCACTTT

size: once
J: TRBJ2-1
D: TRBD2
V: TRBV20-1
CDR3: CSARASGIAQFF
DNA: TGCAGTGCTCGGGCAAGCGGGATAGCGCAGTTCTTC

size: few
J: TRBJ2-1
D: TRBD2
V: TRBV5-1
CDR3: CASSAISGRADNEQFF
DNA: TGCGCCAGCAGCGCGATCAGCGGGAGGGCCGACAATGAGCAGTTCTTC

size: .
J: TRBJ2-2
D: .
V: TRBV7-2
CDR3: CASSFQQAGGELFF
DNA: TGTGCCAGCAGCTTTCAACAGGCGGGCGGGGAGCTGTTTTTT

size: many
J: TRBJ2-3
D: .
V: TRBV12-3/TRBV12-4
CDR3: CASSFRGTDTQYF
DNA: TGTGCCAGCAGTTTTAGGGGTACAGATACGCAGTATTTT

size: few
J: TRBJ2-5
D: .
V: TRBV6-5
CDR3: CASSYSPLQETQYF
DNA: TGTGCCAGCAGTTACTCGCCATTACAAGAGACCCAGTACTTC

size: few
J: TRBJ1-4
D: .
V: TRBV4-1
CDR3: CASSQDKPGAEKLFF
DNA: TGCGCCAGCAGCCAAGATAAACCCGGGGCGGAAAAACTGTTTTTT

size: .
J: TRBJ1-2
D: .
V: TRBV29-1
CDR3: CSVATDPRYGYTF
DNA: TGCAGCGTTGCTACGGACCCACGGTATGGCTACACCTTC

size: few
J: TRBJ1-1
D: TRBD1
V: TRBV6-5
CDR3: CASSYSGPTLTGGATFF
DNA: TGTGCCAGCAGTTACTCGGGGCCCACTTTGACAGGGGGCGCGACTTTCTTT

size: many
J: TRBJ2-3
D: TRBD2
V: TRBV20-1
CDR3: CSARAGTSGMHTQYF
DNA: TGCAGTGCTAGAGCCGGGACTAGCGGGATGCATACGCAGTATTTT

size: .
J: TRBJ2-1
D: .
V: TRBV7-2
CDR3: CASSYGAGRLGEQFF
DNA: TGTGCCAGCAGCTATGGGGCAGGCCGATTAGGCGAGCAGTTCTTC

size: .
J: TRBJ2-4
D: .
V: TRBV27
CDR3: CASSLTFGKNIQYF
DNA: TGTGCCAGCAGTTTAACCTTTGGGAAAAACATTCAGTACTTC

size: .
J: TRBJ1-5
D: .
V: TRBV19
CDR3: CASGKDQPQHF
DNA: TGTGCCAGTGGAAAGGATCAGCCCCAGCATTTT

size: .
J: TRBJ2-1
D: .
V: TRBV28
CDR3: CASKAGWNEQFF
DNA: TGTGCCAGCAAAGCGGGTTGGAATGAGCAGTTCTTC

size: few
J: TRBJ2-1
D: TRBD2
V: TRBV29-1
CDR3: CSGGTSGRAYNEQFF
DNA: TGCAGCGGGGGGACTAGCGGGAGGGCTTACAATGAGCAGTTCTTC

size: many
J: TRBJ2-4
D: TRBD2
V: TRBV29-1
CDR3: CSVESSGTKNIQYF
DNA: TGCAGCGTTGAATCTAGCGGGACCAAAAACATTCAGTACTTC

size: .
J: TRBJ2-1
D: .
V: TRBV4-1
CDR3: CASSHPLSAPQQEQFF
DNA: TGCGCCAGCAGCCATCCTCTTTCTGCCCCCCAACAGGAGCAGTTCTTC

size: few
J: TRBJ2-5
D: .
V: TRBV19
CDR3: CASSMDGVGETQYF
DNA: TGTGCCAGTAGTATGGACGGGGTAGGAGAGACCCAGTACTTC

size: many
J: TRBJ2-5
D: .
V: TRBV20-1
CDR3: CSASDRGETQYF
DNA: TGCAGTGCTAGTGATAGGGGTGAGACCCAGTACTTC

size: few
J: TRBJ1-2
D: .
V: TRBV7-9
CDR3: CASSLGGAQRLPGYTF
DNA: TGTGCCAGCAGCTTAGGGGGGGCGCAAAGACTCCCGGGCTACACCTTC

size: few
J: TRBJ2-7
D: TRBD1
V: TRBV6-1
CDR3: CASREGGREGEQYF
DNA: TGTGCCAGCAGAGAAGGGGGCAGGGAAGGGGAGCAGTACTTC

size: few
J: TRBJ2-3
D: .
V: TRBV14
CDR3: CASSQVYGDTQYF
DNA: TGTGCCAGCAGCCAAGTTTATGGAGATACGCAGTATTTT

size: many
J: TRBJ2-5
D: TRBD2
V: TRBV20-1
CDR3: CSAPPGGGRETQYF
DNA: TGCAGTGCTCCCCCCGGGGGGGGGCGGGAGACCCAGTACTTC

size: many
J: TRBJ1-1
D: .
V: TRBV5-1
CDR3: CASSFKGPITPNTEAFF
DNA: TGCGCCAGCAGCTTCAAGGGGCCAATCACCCCGAACACTGAAGCTTTCTTT

size: few
J: TRBJ2-3
D: .
V: TRBV5-1
CDR3: CASSLESGTDTQYF
DNA: TGCGCCAGCAGCTTGGAATCGGGCACAGATACGCAGTATTTT

size: many
J: TRBJ2-1
D: .
V: TRBV5-6
CDR3: CASNALGVGYNEQFF
DNA: TGTGCCAGCAATGCCCTCGGGGTAGGGTACAATGAGCAGTTCTTC